Described below is a single T cell receptor beta chain sequence and its context. Its matching antigen is unknown. The method was immunoSEQ multiplex PCR; TCRdb's version includes in-frame clones alone and lacks a portion of them. The sample yields some 110,000 clones, 86% seen once. This entry is derived from a study of cytomegalovirus exposure and HLA in healthy donors. Study outcomes and limitations: Among TCR sequences, most were rare, though some public TCRs appeared in many donors. The study put 150 to 200 TCR beta chains on its list as cytomegalovirus-associated.

Separation from the 666-subject first cohort characterized the approximately 120-subject validation cohort, to which the donors belonged. The sequence came from a woman under 30 in good health and CMV-seropositive. Sequences were obtained from PBMCs.

This CDR3 is CASSFSSNPRYF. The CDR3 region has the DNA TGTGCCAGCAGCTTCTCCTCTAATCCTCGGTACTTC. V and J are TRBV5-4 and TRBJ2-5; D not resolved. The CDR3 runs to 12 residues. Per germline, CDR1 SGHNT and CDR2 YYREEE (reference sequence). Deletions cut 2 bases from V and 13 bases from J, with 15 bases between.